The 9 T cell receptor beta chains reported below all come from one sample, sequenced in a study of blood T cell repertoires in COVID-19. Libraries were prepared by immunoSEQ multiplex PCR; TCRdb keeps only in-frame clonotypes and omits some of them. The data contain about 170,000 clones, about 88% of them singletons. Specimen: peripheral blood. All receptors come from a woman of 80 years or more in a cohort sampled during active or convalescent COVID-19.

In regard to this clone: This specimen includes other DNA sequences encoding the same CDR3. The chain links TRBV5-1 to TRBJ1-4, with 9 positions matching TRBD1. This CDR3 region has 14 residues. Germline V CDR1 and CDR2: SGHRS, YFSETQ. Trimming at V came to 5 bases and at J to 7 bases, leaving 6 bases not matched to a gene. The CDR3 DNA follows: TGCGCCAGCAGTCTCGGACAGGGGAGTGAAAAACTGTTTTTT. Its protein product is CASSLGQGSEKLFF.

The genes are TRBV4-1 and TRBJ2-3; D is perhaps TRBD1 (5 bases). The V gene lost 0 bases and the J gene lost 4 bases, with 17 bases spanning the gap. The germline CDR1 and CDR2 sequences are MGHRA and YSYEKL. This CDR3 comprises 17 residues. The CDR3 spells CASSQDGAGNPPDTQYF. In DNA, the CDR3 is TGCGCCAGCAGCCAAGATGGAGCAGGGAACCCCCCAGATACGCAGTATTTT.

CDR3 bases: TGTGCCAGCAGCGTAGGGTCTAGCGGGAGGAGGGGGGCCAACGTCCTGACTTTC. This translates into CASSVGSSGRRGANVLTF. The chain links TRBV9 to TRBJ2-6; the match to TRBD2 covers 11 bases. The CDR3 is 18 amino acids. Per germline, CDR1 SGDLS and CDR2 YYNGEE. J gave up 4 bases and V 0 bases, and 6 bases lay outside the gene matches.

The chain employs TRBV19 and TRBJ1-2; 10 nucleotides match TRBD1. V lost 0 bases and J lost 4; bases outside the gene matches: 8. Germline CDR1 and CDR2: LNHDA and SQIVND (reference sequence). CDR3 size: 17 residues. CDR3 sequence (DNA): TGTGCCAGTAGTATAGATCTAAGGACAGGGGGTCGCTATGGCTACACCTTC. This encodes CASSIDLRTGGRYGYTF.

A few counts support this clone. The chain carries TRBV7-2 and TRBJ2-5; TRBD1 might be the D (5 bases). Germline lookup yields CDR1 SGHTA and CDR2 FQGNSA. Trimming shortened V by 4 bases and J by 6 bases, and 12 bases separated the two germline ends. This CDR3 is 13 amino acids long. In DNA form, the CDR3 reads TGTGCCAGCAGCTCCGGCCAGGGCCAGACCCAGTACTTC. It yields the protein CASSSGQGQTQYF.

The rearrangement links TRBV3-1 (or the pseudogene TRBV3-2) to TRBJ1-2; 7 bases agree with TRBD1. CDR1 is LGHDT and CDR2 is YNNKEL in the germline V gene (reference sequence). V trimming: 4 bases; J trimming: 5 bases; junction bases outside the gene matches: 7. This CDR3 comprises 14 residues. Here the CDR3 DNA reads TGTGCCAGCAGCCGGAAAGGGGGCGGGTATGGCTACACCTTC. Translating gives CASSRKGGGYGYTF.

The V call is TRBV2, the J call TRBJ1-2; D gene ambiguous. Germline V gives CDR1 SNHLY, CDR2 FYNNEI. V was pared by 0 bases and J by 8 bases, with 13 bases between. The CDR3 has 14 residues. CDR3 nucleotide sequence: TGTGCCAGCAGTGAAGCATTCCCCGGGGTGGGCTACACCTTC. Protein sequence: CASSEAFPGVGYTF.

The V gene is TRBV9, the J gene TRBJ1-4; tentatively, D is TRBD1 (6 bases). The V and J ends lost 4 bases and 4 bases respectively, with 14 bases between them. The length of the CDR3 is 15 residues. Germline V gene sequence: CDR1 SGDLS, CDR2 YYNGEE. CDR3 sequence (DNA): TGTGCCAGCAGCCCCACGGGACATCTTAATGAAAAACTGTTTTTT. Translation: CASSPTGHLNEKLFF.

This chain joins TRBV7-2 and TRBJ2-3; the match to TRBD2 covers 7 bases. CDR3 length: 16 amino acids. Germline V CDR1 and CDR2: SGHTA, FQGNSA. V shed 1 base and J 4 bases; nucleotides not matched to a gene: 8. Written as DNA, the CDR3 is TGTGCCAGCAGCTTAGGGGGGGGAGCCGGAGCAGATACGCAGTATTTT. Its translation: CASSLGGGAGADTQYF. Together with reference TRBV7-2 and TRBJ2-3, the CDR3 gives the full variable domain: GAGVSQSPSNKVTEKGKDVELRCDPISGHTALYWYRQSLGQGLEFLIYFQGNSAPDKSGLPSDRFSAERTGGSVSTLTIQRTQQEDSAVYLCASSLGGGAGADTQYFGPGTRLTVL.